Described below is a single TCR beta chain sequence and its context. Per the germline V gene, CDR1 is SGHVS and CDR2 is FQNEAQ. This CDR3 is 15 amino acids long. V trimming: 1 base; J trimming: 4 bases; junction bases outside the gene matches: 3. The sample is drawn from a study of early T cells in non-severe SARS-CoV-2 infection. As for the study in general: The input, bulk RNA from unsorted whole blood, was sequenced, and chains were unpaired.

cDNA molecules, individually, were tagged with unique molecular identifiers. TCRdb passed the 5' RACE reads through MiXCR, listing each CDR3 protein once. The repertoire includes around 19,000 distinct CDR3 sequences, approximately 4.3% of them detected once, and less than 5.5% sits in the top ten. V gene TRBV7-8 combines with J gene TRBJ2-2, with 7 bases aligning to TRBD2. Sequences were obtained from whole blood. The sequence derives from an adult who was a healthcare worker with PCR-confirmed SARS-CoV-2 infection or an uninfected control (not recorded which). CDR3 region: CASSLERGFTGELFF. The CDR3 coding sequence is TGTGCCAGCAGCTTAGAGCGGGGTTTCACCGGGGAGCTGTTTTTT. Full variable domain (outside the CDR3, taken from reference TRBV7-8 and TRBJ2-2): GAGVSQSPRYKVAKRGQDVALRCDPISGHVSLFWYQQALGQGPEFLTYFQNEAQLDKSGLPSDRFFAERPEGSVSTLKIQRTQQEDSAVYLCASSLERGFTGELFFGEGSRLTVL.